These T cell receptor beta chains were read from a single sample in a study of T cell responses to AZD1222 COVID-19 vaccine. Sequencing was performed with immunoSEQ multiplex PCR; in TCRdb, only in-frame clones are kept and a portion is missing. The table shows 160,000 or so clones, with roughly 90% occurring only once. This specimen consisted of peripheral blood, obtained 28 days after the second AZD1222 dose. These receptors all come from an adult who received the AZD1222 COVID-19 vaccine. The CDR3 runs from the conserved cysteine through the conserved F or W. A D gene is named only where the DNA matches it firmly. Only part of the rows carry a size: once, few, many, or a class if the clone is expanded.

V	J	D	size	DNA	CDR3
TRBV14	TRBJ2-7	NA	NA	TGTGCCAGCAGCCAAGTGGGCTACGAGCAGTACTTC	CASSQVGYEQYF
TRBV2	TRBJ1-1	NA	NA	TGTGCCAGCACCGGGGCCGGGGGATACACTGAAGCTTTCTTT	CASTGAGGYTEAFF
TRBV14	TRBJ2-7	NA	NA	TGTGCCAGCAGCCAAGGTGGAGACTCCTACGAGCAGTACTTC	CASSQGGDSYEQYF
TRBV7-2	TRBJ2-3	TRBD1	few	TGTGCCAGCAGCTGGGACAGGGGTGCAGATACGCAGTATTTT	CASSWDRGADTQYF
TRBV6-5	TRBJ1-1	NA	NA	TGTGCCAGCAGACTAAGGGGCTCCGGAACTGAAGCTTTCTTT	CASRLRGSGTEAFF
TRBV30	TRBJ1-1	NA	NA	TGTGCCTGGAGACCCATGAACACTGAAGCTTTCTTT	CAWRPMNTEAFF
TRBV11-2	TRBJ1-2	NA	NA	TGTGCCAGCAGCGACGGAGACAGTTACTATGGCTACACCTTC	CASSDGDSYYGYTF
TRBV4-3	TRBJ2-3	NA	NA	TGCGCCAGCAGCCAAGCGGCCAGTCCTAGCACAGATACGCAGTATTTT	CASSQAASPSTDTQYF
TRBV30	TRBJ1-5	NA	NA	TGTGCCTGGAGTGAGGACGGGGATCAGCCCCAGCATTTT	CAWSEDGDQPQHF
TRBV5-1	TRBJ1-6	NA	NA	TGCGCCAGCAGCTTGGGGACAGTCTATAATTCACCCCTCCACTTT	CASSLGTVYNSPLHF
TRBV12-3/TRBV12-4	TRBJ1-1	NA	NA	TGTGCCAGCAGTTTTTATACTGAAGCTTTCTTT	CASSFYTEAFF
TRBV5-1	TRBJ2-1	NA	NA	TGCGCCAGCAGCTTCGGTCAGAACAATGAGCAGTTCTTC	CASSFGQNNEQFF
TRBV7-2	TRBJ2-7	NA	NA	TGTGCCAGCAGCTCGTCCCTGACACTTTCCTACGAGCAGTACTTC	CASSSSLTLSYEQYF
TRBV3-1/TRBV3-2	TRBJ2-1	TRBD2	NA	TGTGCCAGCAGCCCTCCGGGACTAGCGGACAATGAGCAGTTCTTC	CASSPPGLADNEQFF
TRBV6-5	TRBJ1-1	NA	NA	TGTGCCAGCACAAGGGGGGGGAGCACTGAAGCTTTCTTT	CASTRGGSTEAFF
TRBV18	TRBJ1-6	NA	NA	TGTGCCAGCTCACCATTCGACCGGGTAAGGGGGACGAATTCACCCCTCCACTTT	CASSPFDRVRGTNSPLHF
TRBV4-3	TRBJ1-1	NA	NA	TGCGCCAGCAGCCAAGAAGGCCCGTCGACACAGAACACTGAAGCTTTCTTT	CASSQEGPSTQNTEAFF
TRBV18	TRBJ1-2	NA	NA	TGTGCCAGCTCACCGGACACCGCGAACTATGGCTACACCTTC	CASSPDTANYGYTF
TRBV19	TRBJ1-5	TRBD1	NA	TGTGCCAGTAGTGGCAGGGGGCACAATCAGCCCCAGCATTTT	CASSGRGHNQPQHF
TRBV6-1	TRBJ2-1	NA	NA	TGTGCCAGCAGTGAGGGTTCCTACAATGAGCAGTTCTTC	CASSEGSYNEQFF
TRBV18	TRBJ2-7	TRBD1	NA	TGTGCCAGCTCACCCGGGACAGGTGACTACGAGCAGTACTTC	CASSPGTGDYEQYF
TRBV6-2/TRBV6-3	TRBJ1-1	NA	NA	TGTGCCAGCAGTTACTCGAAGTGGGGGACTGAAGCTTTCTTT	CASSYSKWGTEAFF
TRBV5-1	TRBJ1-1	NA	NA	TGCGCCAGCAGCTTTCGTAACGGAGGGCTGAACACTGAAGCTTTCTTT	CASSFRNGGLNTEAFF
TRBV19	TRBJ1-3	TRBD1	NA	TGTGCCAGTCGACAGGGGGCAAACACCATATATTTT	CASRQGANTIYF
TRBV18	TRBJ2-7	TRBD1	NA	TGTGCCAGCTCACAGAATAGGGGGCCGGGCTCCGGCGAGCAGTACTTC	CASSQNRGPGSGEQYF
TRBV27	TRBJ2-1	TRBD2	NA	TGTGCCATAACCGGGCAGCGGGGGACCTACAATGAGCAGTTCTTC	CAITGQRGTYNEQFF
TRBV6-5	TRBJ1-1	NA	NA	TGTGCCAGCAGTACGCAAACGAGAAACACTGAAGCTTTCTTT	CASSTQTRNTEAFF
TRBV5-1	TRBJ1-1	NA	NA	TGCGCCAGCAGCGGAGCAACCATGAACACTGAAGCTTTCTTT	CASSGATMNTEAFF
TRBV30	TRBJ2-2	NA	NA	TGTGGACTAGTAGGGAACACCGGGGAGCTGTTTTTT	CGLVGNTGELFF
TRBV29-1	TRBJ2-1	NA	NA	TGCAGCGCCAGGAGGGGGGCCTTCAATGAGCAGTTCTTC	CSARRGAFNEQFF
TRBV6-5	TRBJ1-6	NA	NA	TGTGCCAGCAGTTACTCACGGACAGATCGGATTTCACCCCTCCACTTT	CASSYSRTDRISPLHF
TRBV6-5	TRBJ1-1	NA	once	TGTGCCAGCAGCTCCACGGAGAACACTGAAGCTTTCTTT	CASSSTENTEAFF
TRBV11-3	TRBJ2-1	NA	NA	TGTGCCAGCAGCTTAAACAGCAACAATGAGCAGTTCTTC	CASSLNSNNEQFF
TRBV7-8	TRBJ2-7	NA	NA	TGTGCCAGCAGCTACGGACAAAACGAGCAGTACTTC	CASSYGQNEQYF
TRBV7-9	TRBJ2-7	TRBD1	NA	TGTGCCAGCAGCCCGACAGGGAATACCTACGAGCAGTACTTC	CASSPTGNTYEQYF
TRBV7-8	TRBJ1-6	NA	NA	TGTGCCAGCAGCTTAGGACAGACCCTTAGGAATTCACCCCTCCACTTT	CASSLGQTLRNSPLHF
TRBV19	TRBJ1-1	NA	NA	TGTGCCAGTAGTCCCTTATCCGGACAGCAGAACACTGAAGCTTTCTTT	CASSPLSGQQNTEAFF
TRBV29-1	TRBJ2-7	NA	NA	TGCAGCGTTGAATCCAGGTCCTACGAGCAGTACTTC	CSVESRSYEQYF
TRBV19	TRBJ2-7	NA	NA	TGTGCCAGGGATACATGGTCCGGCTCTTCATGGGAGCAGTACTTC	CARDTWSGSSWEQYF
TRBV11-3	TRBJ2-2	NA	NA	TGTGCCAGCAGCTTAGTTCCGGCCGGGGAGCTGTTTTTT	CASSLVPAGELFF